This TCR beta chain was identified during a study of shared clonotypes between healthy human individuals. Study-wide findings and caveats: Genetic and exposure-history diversity was limited by the few donors. Shared across several donors were around 5% of the naive CD4 clonotypes. Compared with memory subsets, naive subsets generally had larger estimated richness. Apart from blood, nothing was sampled; tissue repertoires likely differ.

The naive CD8 fraction comprised CD45RO-negative cells positively selected for CCR7 and excluded terminally differentiated effector memory CD45RA+ cells. This clone was recorded only once. Its antigen is not identified. The CDR3 is 17 amino acids. The junction had 12 bases not matched to a gene; V was cut back by 4 bases and J by 0 bases. Looked up from germline, CDR1 is SGHVS and CDR2 is FNYEAQ. Profiled with immunoSEQ multiplex PCR; TCRdb holds only in-frame clones, not every one. This table has about 820,000 clones, 80% to 95% appearing once. The clonotype comes from a man aged 25 to 45 in good health. The sequencing input was naive CD8+ T cells sorted from blood. V is TRBV7-6 and J is TRBJ2-7; 7 positions match TRBD1. The CDR3 DNA reads TGTGCCAGCAGCTACTCTAAGGACAGGAGTGACTCCTACGAGCAGTACTTC. This encodes CASSYSKDRSDSYEQYF.